This T cell receptor (beta chain) was found in a study of blood T cell repertoires in COVID-19. V trimming: 6 bases; J trimming: 0 bases; junction bases outside the gene matches: 6. The CDR3 is 15 amino acids. CDR1 is SGHAT and CDR2 is FQNNGV in the germline V gene. Authors' methods: Nucleated cell counts were estimated from reference gene primer amplification. Method: immunoSEQ multiplex PCR; TCRdb's copy keeps in-frame clones and lacks some. V and J calls and clone size follow that table, whereas D and trimming were derived from the DNA. The sample has about 39,000 clones; 80% to 90% are singletons.

The V gene is TRBV11-2, the J gene TRBJ2-3; 7 bases map to TRBD2. The sample was peripheral blood. The origin of this receptor is a man between 40 and 49 years old with active COVID-19. CDR3 amino acids: CASSDRGSSTDTQYF. The CDR3 DNA reads as TGTGCCAGCAGTGACCGCGGGAGTAGCACAGATACGCAGTATTTT.